This paragraph reports one T cell receptor beta chain. The record originates from a study of cytomegalovirus exposure and HLA in healthy donors. The study ran its PCR with 60 Vbeta and 13 Jbeta primers. Sequencing used immunoSEQ multiplex PCR; TCRdb keeps in-frame clones, though not all of them. The table gives about 130,000 clones; the top ten clones make up under 2.5% of it. CDR1 is SGHNT, CDR2 YYREEE, per germline (reference sequence). This CDR3 region has 17 residues. The V gene end was trimmed by 4 bases and the J gene end by 3 bases; junction bases not matched to a gene: 15. The rearrangement uses TRBV5-4 and TRBJ2-7, with 8 bases that match TRBD2. This clonotype was sampled from a man aged 35-49 years in good health and CMV-seronegative. The sequenced material came from PBMCs. CDR3 DNA: TGTGCCAGCAGCCCCTCCCTCGGGCGGGAGGCGGACTACGAGCAGTACTTC. Its protein product is CASSPSLGREADYEQYF.